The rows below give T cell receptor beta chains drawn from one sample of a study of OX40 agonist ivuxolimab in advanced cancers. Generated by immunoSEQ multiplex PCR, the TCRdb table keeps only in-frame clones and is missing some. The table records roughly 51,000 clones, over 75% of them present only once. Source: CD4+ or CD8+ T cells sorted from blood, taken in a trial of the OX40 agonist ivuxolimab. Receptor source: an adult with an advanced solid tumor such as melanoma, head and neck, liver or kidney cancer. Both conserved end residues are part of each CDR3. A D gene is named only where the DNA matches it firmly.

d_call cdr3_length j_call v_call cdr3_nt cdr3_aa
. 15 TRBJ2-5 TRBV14 TGTGCCAGCAGCCAAGATTGGGGGTACCAAGAGACCCAGTACTTC CASSQDWGYQETQYF
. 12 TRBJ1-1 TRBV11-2 TGTGCCAGCAGCTTACGGAACACTGAAGCTTTCTTT CASSLRNTEAFF
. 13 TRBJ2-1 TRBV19 TGTGCCAGTAGTCTCCGGGGCTACAATGAGCAGTTCTTC CASSLRGYNEQFF
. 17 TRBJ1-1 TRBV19 TGTGCCAGTAGTATAGATGGGGAGGCAGGGGTGAACACTGAAGCTTTCTTT CASSIDGEAGVNTEAFF
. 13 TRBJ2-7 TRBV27 TGTGCCAGCAGTTTAGACAGTTCCTACGAGCAGTACTTC CASSLDSSYEQYF
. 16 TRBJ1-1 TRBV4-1 TGCGCCAGCAGCCAAGAATCCCCCCAGGTAGGGACTGAAGCTTTCTTT CASSQESPQVGTEAFF
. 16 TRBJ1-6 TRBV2 TGTGCCAGCAGTGAATTGGGGGGAATGCGGAATTCACCCCTCCACTTT CASSELGGMRNSPLHF
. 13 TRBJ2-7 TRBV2 TGTGCCAGCAGTGAGGCCAGCTCCTACGAGCAGTACTTC CASSEASSYEQYF
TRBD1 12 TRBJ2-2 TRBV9 TGTGCCAGCGGGACAGCGGCCGGGGAGCTGTTTTTT CASGTAAGELFF
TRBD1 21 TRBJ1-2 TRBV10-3 TGTGCCATCAGTGGGGACGAAGACCAGAAGAGACAGAAGACAGGGGGCATTGGCTACACCTTC CAISGDEDQKRQKTGGIGYTF
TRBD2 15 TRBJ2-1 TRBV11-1 TGTGCCAGCAGCCCGGGCTGGCGGGAGGACAATGAGCAGTTCTTC CASSPGWREDNEQFF
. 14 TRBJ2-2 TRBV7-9 TGTGCCAGCAGCACGACAGGGAACACCGGGGAGCTGTTTTTT CASSTTGNTGELFF
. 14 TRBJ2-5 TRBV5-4 TGTGCCAGCAGCTTGGCCGGCATCCCAGAGACCCAGTACTTC CASSLAGIPETQYF
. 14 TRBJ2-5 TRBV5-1 TGCGCCAGCAGCTTGGGGTACGGGGATGAGACCCAGTACTTC CASSLGYGDETQYF
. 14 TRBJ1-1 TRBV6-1 TGTGCCAGTCAGAGGGCAGGTATGAACACTGAAGCTTTCTTT CASQRAGMNTEAFF
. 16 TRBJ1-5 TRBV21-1 TGTGCCAGCAGCATTCCCGCCGGGACGCTGGGTCAGCCCCAGCATTTT CASSIPAGTLGQPQHF
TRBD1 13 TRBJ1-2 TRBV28 TGTGCCAGCAGGGCTACAGGGGAATTAGGCTACACCTTC CASRATGELGYTF
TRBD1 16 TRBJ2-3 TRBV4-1 TGCGCCAGCAGCCAGACGGGACAGGGGGTCACAGATACGCAGTATTTT CASSQTGQGVTDTQYF
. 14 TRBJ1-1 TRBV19 TGTGCCAGTAGTGGCCCGGGGGGAAAGGCTGAAGCTTTCTTT CASSGPGGKAEAFF
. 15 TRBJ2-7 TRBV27 TGTGCCAGCAGTTTAGGGGATTCTAGCTCTCGCGAGCAGTACTTC CASSLGDSSSREQYF
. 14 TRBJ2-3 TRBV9 TGTGCCAGCAGCGTAGCTACGGCGTCAGATACGCAGTATTTT CASSVATASDTQYF
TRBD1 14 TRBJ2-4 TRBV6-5 TGTGCCAGCAGTTACGCAGGGGGAGTAGACATTCAGTACTTC CASSYAGGVDIQYF
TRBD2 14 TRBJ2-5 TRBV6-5 TGTGCCAGCAGTTTTAGCGGGAGGTTCGAGACCCAGTACTTC CASSFSGRFETQYF
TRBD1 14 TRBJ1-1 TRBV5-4 TGTGCCAGCAGCTTTAGGGGACAGGGGACTGAAGCTTTCTTT CASSFRGQGTEAFF
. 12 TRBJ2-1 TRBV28 TGTGCCAGCAGTCTGCGACACAATGAGCAGTTCTTC CASSLRHNEQFF
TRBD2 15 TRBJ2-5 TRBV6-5 TGTGCCAGCAGTGTAGACCGGGACTACTATGAGACCCAGTACTTC CASSVDRDYYETQYF